One and the same sample provided the 7 T cell receptor beta chains below, sequenced in a study of regulatory T cells in long-lasting Graves disease. Described time point: persistent/refractory GD, antithyroid drugs over 5 years with positive TRAb. There was RNA extracted from PBMCs, and the TCR library was made from it. Arm-PCR of CDR3 regions with iRepertoire HTBI primers generated TCR beta libraries. TCRdb reprocessed the multiplex PCR reads with MiXCR, giving one entry per CDR3 protein. This table holds nearly 350,000 distinct CDR3 sequences, roughly a fifth found once. Material: peripheral blood mononuclear cells (PBMCs), obtained when the disease was refractory, from a patient treated with antithyroid drugs. The receptors shown here come from a female donor with Graves disease.

This clonotype was observed a handful of times. The chain joins TRBV29-1 to TRBJ2-7; 7 bases fit TRBD1. CDR1 is SQVTM and CDR2 is ANQGSEA in the germline V gene. V lost 6 bases to trimming and J lost 3 bases; unmatched junction nucleotides: 5. This CDR3 is 12 amino acids long. For the CDR3, the DNA is TGCAGCGTGGGACGGGACAGCTACGAGCAGTACTTC. Amino acids: CSVGRDSYEQYF.

CDR3 nucleotide sequence: TGTGCCAGCAGCGTACGGGGGGGTGAAGGAAAACTGTTTTTT. Translating gives CASSVRGGEGKLFF. The V gene is TRBV9, the J gene TRBJ1-4; the D gene is possibly TRBD1 (5 bases). The germline gives CDR1 SGDLS, CDR2 YYNGEE. This CDR3 has 14 amino acids. Trimming left V 1 base short and J 10 bases short, with 14 bases between.

This clonotype was recorded a few times. The rearrangement joins TRBV30 to TRBJ2-7; no firm D call. The germline CDR1 and CDR2 sequences are GTSNPN and SVGIG (reference sequence). This CDR3 has 14 residues. With 2 bases removed from V and 7 bases from J, the gap between germline ends came to 18 bases. The CDR3 is CAWSLPRRTPEQYF. The CDR3 DNA follows: TGTGCCTGGAGTCTCCCCAGACGGACCCCGGAGCAGTACTTC. Variable domain in full (rest from reference TRBV30 and TRBJ2-7): SQTIHQWPATLVQPVGSPLSLECTVEGTSNPNLYWYRQAAGRGLQLLFYSVGIGQISSEVPQNLSASRPQDRQFILSSKKLLLSDSGFYLCAWSLPRRTPEQYFGPGTRLTVT.

This clonotype was detected ten times or more. J is TRBJ2-5 and V is TRBV29-1; 10 bases align to TRBD1. Germline CDR1 and CDR2: SQVTM and ANQGSEA. The CDR3 is 14 amino acids. V was pared by 6 bases and J by 5 bases, with 9 bases of the junction left unmatched. The CDR3: CSVLGGTGAETQYF. CDR3 sequence (DNA): TGCAGCGTCCTTGGCGGGACAGGGGCCGAGACCCAGTACTTC.

The sample holds many counts of this clonotype. The V and J genes are TRBV11-3 and TRBJ2-7; 7 positions match TRBD1. V dropped 4 bases and J dropped 0; count of bases not matched to a gene: 3. Germline V gene data show CDR1 as SGHNT and CDR2 as YENEEA. CDR3 length: 14 residues. The CDR3 spells CASSSDRISYEQYF. CDR3 DNA: TGTGCCAGCAGCTCGGACAGGATCTCCTACGAGCAGTACTTC.

V usage is TRBV12-3 or TRBV12-4 and J usage is TRBJ1-2, with D possibly being TRBD1 (6 bases). The CDR3 runs to 15 residues. Trimming shortened V by 8 bases and J by 3 bases, and 19 bases separated the two germline ends. The CDR3 reads CASARGGALDYGYTF. For the CDR3, the DNA is TGTGCCAGCGCCCGGGGGGGGGCGCTGGACTATGGCTACACCTTC.

This clonotype was found a few times. This sequence joins TRBV20-1 and TRBJ2-5; D ambiguous. The V and J ends lost 5 bases and 2 bases respectively, with 9 bases between them. CDR1 DFQATT and CDR2 SNEGSKA come from the germline V gene (reference sequence). There are 12 residues in the CDR3. CDR3 protein: CSASSGQETQYF. The CDR3 nucleotides read TGCAGTGCTTCATCCGGGCAAGAGACCCAGTACTTC.